The TCR beta chain described here comes from a study of shared clonotypes between healthy human individuals. Overall study context: Per donor, three plates held CD4 naive cells, three held CD4 memory, two held CD8 naive and one held CD8 memory.

Per the germline V gene, CDR1 is MNHEY and CDR2 is SVGAGI. V was shortened by 4 bases and J by 0 bases, with 12 bases between the two germline ends. This CDR3 contains 15 residues. Regarding the study as a whole: Compared with memory subsets, naive subsets generally had larger estimated richness.

Here immunoSEQ multiplex PCR was the method, and the copy in TCRdb shows in-frame clones only, minus some. The data show fewer than 1.6 million clones, approximately 98.5% seen once. Concerning this clone: Its antigen is as yet unknown.

What was sequenced was naive CD4+ T cells sorted from blood. Subset denoted: CD45RA+ positively selected. The receptor comes from a young man in good health. The chain employs TRBV6-5 and TRBJ1-1; D is ambiguous. CDR3 protein: CASSFVPIMNTEAFF. The CDR3 DNA reads as TGTGCCAGCAGTTTTGTTCCCATAATGAACACTGAAGCTTTCTTT.